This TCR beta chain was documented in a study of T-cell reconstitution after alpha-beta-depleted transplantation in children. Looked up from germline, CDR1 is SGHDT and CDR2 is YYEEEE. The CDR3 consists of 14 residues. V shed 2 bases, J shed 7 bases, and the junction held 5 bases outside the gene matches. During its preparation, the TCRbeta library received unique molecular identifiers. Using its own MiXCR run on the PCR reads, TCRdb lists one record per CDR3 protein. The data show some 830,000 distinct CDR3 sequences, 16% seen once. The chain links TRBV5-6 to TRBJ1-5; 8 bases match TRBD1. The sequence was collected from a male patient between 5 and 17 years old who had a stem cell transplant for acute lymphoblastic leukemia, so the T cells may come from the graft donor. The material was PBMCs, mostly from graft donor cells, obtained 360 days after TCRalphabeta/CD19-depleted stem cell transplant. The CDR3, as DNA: TGTGCCAGCAGCTTTCGGACAGGGACCCAGCCCCAGCATTTT. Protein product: CASSFRTGTQPQHF.